The 21 T cell receptor beta chains listed next were all sequenced from one sample in a study of robustness of blood B and T cell sequencing. The cDNA carried a universal priming site added by a 5' template-switch oligo. Each cDNA molecule was tagged by a 12-nucleotide random UMI. TCRdb re-derived calls from the PCR reads in MiXCR, one entry per CDR3 protein. Of around 1,900 distinct CDR3 sequences in the sample, 72% are singletons; the top ten hold around 42%. TCR beta repertoires were quantified from mRNA rather than genomic DNA. The material sequenced was peripheral blood. These receptors were collected from a human donor in good health.

The chain couples TRBV5-1 to TRBJ2-1, with TRBD2 as a possible D gene (5 bases). This CDR3 region has 17 residues. Germline assignment: CDR1 SGHRS and CDR2 YFSETQ. The ends were cut back, 4 bases at V and 2 bases at J, with 19 bases in the middle. DNA for the CDR3: TGCGCCAGCAGCCCACTTTATGGAGGATCACCCTACAATGAGCAGTTCTTC. It encodes CASSPLYGGSPYNEQFF.

The chain carries TRBV29-1 and TRBJ1-2, with D uncertain. The germline V gene encodes CDR1 SQVTM and CDR2 ANQGSEA. Trimming removed 4 bases from V and 5 bases from J, with 11 bases in between. The CDR3 totals 12 residues. The CDR3 loop reads CSVVVAQYGYTF. DNA of the CDR3: TGCAGCGTTGTGGTCGCACAATATGGCTACACCTTC.

Only a few counts were recorded for this clonotype. The rearrangement links TRBV5-1 to TRBJ2-1, with D hard to call. The CDR3 consists of 13 residues. Trimming removed 2 bases from V and 7 bases from J, with 10 bases in between. The germline V gene encodes CDR1 SGHRS and CDR2 YFSETQ. The CDR3 nucleotides are TGCGCCAGCAGCTTCCAACCGCGGAATGAGCAGTTCTTC. Translating it yields CASSFQPRNEQFF. Looking up the rest from reference TRBV5-1 and TRBJ2-1 gives the full variable domain: KAGVTQTPRYLIKTRGQQVTLSCSPISGHRSVSWYQQTPGQGLQFLFEYFSETQRNKGNFPGRFSGRQFSNSRSEMNVSTLELGDSALYLCASSFQPRNEQFFGPGTRLTVL.

This clonotype is large in the sample. The CDR3 region has the DNA TGTGCCACCGCCGGGACAGGTTTAAATCAGCCCCAGCATTTT. This sequence encodes CATAGTGLNQPQHF. This chain uses TRBV24-1 with TRBJ1-5, with 8 bases aligning to TRBD1. After removal of 9 bases from V and 4 bases from J, the junction contained 7 bases not matched to a gene. The CDR3 has 14 residues. CDR1 is KGHDR, CDR2 SFDVKD, per germline.

This chain uses TRBV29-1 with TRBJ1-1, with 8 bases lining up with TRBD1. Losses at the gene ends were 2 bases for V and 2 bases for J; bases not matched to a gene: 13. The CDR3 has 17 amino acids. Germline V CDR1 and CDR2: SQVTM, ANQGSEA. The CDR3 coding sequence is TGCAGCGTTGAATCCTTCGGGGGGGCAGGGGGCAACACTGAAGCTTTCTTT. As protein: CSVESFGGAGGNTEAFF.

The chain carries TRBV5-8 and TRBJ2-7, with 11 bases fitting TRBD2. The germline CDR1 and CDR2 sequences are SGHTS and YDEGEE. With V trimmed by 5 bases and J by 6 bases, 7 bases remained unmatched. This CDR3 is built from 14 residues. Here the CDR3 reads CASRAGTSGGEQYF. The DNA for the CDR3 is TGTGCCAGCAGGGCCGGGACTAGCGGCGGCGAGCAGTACTTC. The complete variable domain, with remaining parts taken from reference TRBV5-8 and TRBJ2-7, reads EAGVTQSPTHLIKTRGQQATLRCSPISGHTSVYWYQQALGLGLQFLLWYDEGEERNRGNFPPRFSGRQFPNYSSELNVNALELEDSALYLCASRAGTSGGEQYFGPGTRLTVT.

The V call is TRBV28, the J call TRBJ1-6, with TRBD1 matching 12 bases. Per the germline V gene, CDR1 is MDHEN and CDR2 is SYDVKM. J lost 10 bases, V lost 8 bases, and 3 bases had no gene match. This CDR3 spans 13 amino acids. CDR3 loop: CASGDRGPSPLHF. The CDR3 coding sequence is TGTGCCAGCGGGGACAGGGGGCCATCACCCCTCCACTTT.

The chain uses TRBV15 and TRBJ2-1; 7 bases align to TRBD1. The CDR3 extends over 15 amino acids. In germline, CDR1 is LNHNV, CDR2 YYDKDF (reference sequence). V was pared by 10 bases and J by 1 base, with 10 bases of the junction left unmatched. CDR3 sequence reads: CAIGTGERSYNEQFF. The CDR3 bases are TGTGCCATCGGCACAGGGGAACGTTCCTACAATGAGCAGTTCTTC.

V usage is TRBV7-3 and J usage is TRBJ2-3, with D uncertain. Trimming cost V 4 bases and J 0 bases, with 5 bases left between them. Germline V gene lookup returns CDR1 SGHTA and CDR2 FQGTGA. This CDR3 contains 13 residues. Here the CDR3 reads CASSSDSTDTQYF. The CDR3 DNA reads as TGTGCCAGCAGCTCAGACAGCACAGATACGCAGTATTTT.

CDR3 coding DNA: TGCGCCAGCAGCTCCCCTGGCAACTACGAGCAGTACTTC. It codes for CASSSPGNYEQYF. V and J are TRBV5-1 and TRBJ2-7, with D hard to call. The CDR3 runs to 13 residues. CDR1 is SGHRS and CDR2 is YFSETQ in the germline V gene. Between the trimmed V and J ends, which lost 3 bases and 3 bases, there was a span of 10 bases.

The V and J genes are TRBV12-3 or TRBV12-4 and TRBJ2-1, with 7 positions matching TRBD1. Unmatched junction bases numbered 2, after V lost 3 bases and J lost 6 bases. The CDR3 covers 13 residues. The chain's CDR3 is CASSLDRSNEQFF. DNA of the CDR3: TGTGCCAGCAGTTTGGACAGGTCCAATGAGCAGTTCTTC.

The chain has TRBV6-2 or TRBV6-3 and TRBJ2-1, with 7 nucleotides matching TRBD2. The CDR3 has 16 residues. Germline V CDR1 and CDR2: MNHEY, SVGEGT. Germline trimming cut 8 bases from V and 7 bases from J; bases unmatched to any gene: 17. CDR3 region: CASLAYGVRGENEQFF. DNA for the CDR3: TGTGCCAGCCTAGCTTATGGGGTTCGGGGGGAAAATGAGCAGTTCTTC.

The chain employs TRBV4-1 and TRBJ1-2; unclear D gene. This CDR3 has 14 amino acids. The germline gives CDR1 MGHRA, CDR2 YSYEKL. V was pared by 2 bases and J by 7 bases, with 14 bases between. The CDR3 DNA is TGCGCCAGCAGCCAACTTGGACGCGAACTTGGCTACACCTTC. Residues: CASSQLGRELGYTF.

This clonotype has only one observation. The chain is built from TRBV30 and TRBJ1-4; tentatively, D is TRBD1 (5 bases). This CDR3 is 15 amino acids long. Germline CDR1 is GTSNPN and CDR2 is SVGIG (reference sequence). The V end was cut by 0 bases, the J end by 7 bases, with 15 bases between. Here the CDR3 DNA reads TGTGCCTGGAGTGTACAACGGGGGTTGGCTGAAAAACTGTTTTTT. As protein: CAWSVQRGLAEKLFF.

The V gene is TRBV3-1, the J gene TRBJ2-7; TRBD2 might be the D (6 bases). V lost 8 bases and J 1 base, leaving 27 bases between the germline ends. The CDR3 length is 18 residues. CDR1 and CDR2 (germline): LGHDT, YNNKEL (reference sequence). CDR3 sequence: CASSMGPEGRLPSYEQYF. The CDR3 DNA follows: TGTGCCAGCTCAATGGGCCCTGAAGGGAGGTTACCTTCCTACGAGCAGTACTTC.

The V and J genes are TRBV15 and TRBJ2-1, with 10 bases aligning to TRBD2. V shed 2 bases and J 5 bases; nucleotides not matched to a gene: 3. This CDR3 is built from 15 residues. CDR1 and CDR2 from the germline V gene are LNHNV and YYDKDF (reference sequence). The CDR3 DNA follows: TGTGCCACCAGCAGACTAGCGGGGGAGGACAATGAGCAGTTCTTC. Its translation is CATSRLAGEDNEQFF.

The rearrangement uses TRBV7-9 and TRBJ1-6, with D perhaps matching TRBD1 (6 bases). This CDR3 region has 14 residues. Trimming removed 3 bases at V and 5 bases at J, with 8 bases between. In germline, CDR1 is SEHNR, CDR2 FQNEAQ (reference sequence). CDR3 region: CASSLDSDNSPLHF. CDR3 DNA sequence: TGTGCCAGCAGCTTGGACAGTGATAATTCACCCCTCCACTTT.

The gene calls are TRBV6-6 and TRBJ1-2, with 7 nucleotides matching TRBD1. Germline CDR1 MNHNY, CDR2 SVGAGI (reference sequence). The CDR3 runs to 12 residues. V shed 6 bases, J shed 8 bases, and the junction held 6 bases outside the gene matches. DNA for the CDR3: TGTGCCAGCAGGGGAAACAGGGGAGGCTACACCTTC. As protein: CASRGNRGGYTF.

This rearrangement joins TRBV19 to TRBJ1-5; no reliable D call. The CDR3 runs 15 residues. Trimming took 7 bases from V and 0 from J, leaving 13 bases between them. Per the germline V gene, CDR1 is LNHDA and CDR2 is SQIVND (reference sequence). The chain's CDR3 is CASIPTYHSNQPQHF. For the CDR3, the DNA is TGTGCCAGTATTCCGACATATCATAGCAATCAGCCCCAGCATTTT.

The chain employs TRBV29-1 and TRBJ1-1; maybe TRBD1 (6 bases). Germline V gene sequence: CDR1 SQVTM, CDR2 ANQGSEA. The CDR3 runs to 11 residues. The ends were cut back, 6 bases at V and 4 bases at J, with 9 bases in the middle. The DNA of the CDR3 is TGCAGCGTGAAACAGGGCACTGAAGCTTTCTTT. Translated, it gives CSVKQGTEAFF. The entire variable domain, with the rest obtained from reference TRBV29-1 and TRBJ1-1, is as follows: SAVISQKPSRDICQRGTSLTIQCQVDSQVTMMFWYRQQPGQSLTLIATANQGSEATYESGFVIDKFPISRPNLTFSTLTVSNMSPEDSSIYLCSVKQGTEAFFGQGTRLTVV.

This clonotype was found a few times. The chain couples TRBV24-1 to TRBJ2-3; D is undetermined. The CDR3 contains 14 residues. The V end lost 5 bases, the J end lost 0 bases, and 8 bases lay between the germline ends. From germline, CDR1 is KGHDR and CDR2 SFDVKD. The CDR3 protein is CATSGEQSTDTQYF. The CDR3 DNA sequence: TGTGCCACCAGTGGGGAACAGAGCACAGATACGCAGTATTTT.